This T cell receptor (beta chain) emerged from a study of blood T cell repertoires in COVID-19. Looking at the study overall: Samples of COVID-19 (acute and convalescent) were obtained from the United States, Italy and Spain. PBMCs, B-cell-depleted T cells, or T cells were the source of the cDNA or gDNA that made up the material.

While infection was still active, Seattle patients were enrolled and then followed longitudinally. As originally analysed: Estimation of nucleated cell counts relied on the amplification of reference gene primers. Data came from immunoSEQ multiplex PCR; TCRdb stores just in-frame clones and leaves some out. V, J and clone size are taken as reported in that table, and D and trimming were inferred from the DNA itself. The sample contains roughly 390,000 clones, about 90% of which appear only once. As regards this clone: This sample includes further DNA sequences coding for the same CDR3.

The germline V gene encodes CDR1 MNHEY and CDR2 SMNVEV (reference sequence). The V gene end was trimmed by 3 bases and the J gene end by 6 bases; junction bases not matched to a gene: 0. The CDR3 covers 14 residues. The chain carries TRBV27 and TRBJ2-1, with 12 bases identical to TRBD2. This sequence was found in a woman aged 25-40 years with COVID-19, enrolled during active disease. Material for sequencing was peripheral blood. The DNA of the CDR3 is TGTGCCAGCAGTTTGACTAGCGGGAGCAATGAGCAGTTCTTC. This sequence encodes CASSLTSGSNEQFF.